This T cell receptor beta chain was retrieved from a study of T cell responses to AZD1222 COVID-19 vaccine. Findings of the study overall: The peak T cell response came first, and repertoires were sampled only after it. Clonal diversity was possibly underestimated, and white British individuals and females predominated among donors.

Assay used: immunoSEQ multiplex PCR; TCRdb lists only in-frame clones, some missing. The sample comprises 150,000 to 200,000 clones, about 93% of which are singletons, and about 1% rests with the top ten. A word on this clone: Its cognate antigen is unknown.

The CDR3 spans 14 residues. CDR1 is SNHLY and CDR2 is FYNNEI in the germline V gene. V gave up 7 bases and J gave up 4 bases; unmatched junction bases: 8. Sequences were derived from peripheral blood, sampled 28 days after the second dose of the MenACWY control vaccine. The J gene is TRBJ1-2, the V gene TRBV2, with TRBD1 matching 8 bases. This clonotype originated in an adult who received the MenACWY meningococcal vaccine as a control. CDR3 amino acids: CASTVDRGGYGYTF. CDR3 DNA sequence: TGTGCCAGCACTGTAGACAGGGGCGGCTATGGCTACACCTTC.